This is a list of T cell receptor beta chains from one sample in a study of blood T cells in healthy people across ages. A single record per CDR3 protein comes from TCRdb applying MiXCR to the 5' RACE reads. The repertoire consists of 1.5 million to 2 million distinct CDR3 sequences, with around half occurring once and the leading ten covering 2.1%. The sample consisted of blood. All receptors derive from a woman in her forties in good health. The CDR3 runs from the conserved cysteine through the conserved F or W.

len,v_gene,j_gene,CDR3aa
13,TRBV12-3/TRBV12-4,TRBJ1-2,CASSAPLGVGYTF
16,TRBV28,TRBJ2-3,CASSIAGGPHTDTQYF
18,TRBV6-2/TRBV6-3,TRBJ2-1,CASSTPGLAGGMDNEQFF
14,TRBV20-1,NA,CSAQGQGLLNEQYF
15,TRBV27,TRBJ1-2,CASGPGQSQNYGYTF
16,TRBV10-2,TRBJ2-2,CASSESRTSASGELFF
17,TRBV6-2/TRBV6-3,TRBJ2-1,CASSYSMTSGGYNEQFF
13,TRBV5-1,TRBJ1-6,CASSLEQVTPLHF
13,TRBV6-6,TRBJ2-1,CASGGLSYNEQFF
16,TRBV6-2/TRBV6-3,TRBJ1-2,CASRTPGVPLLNGYTF
13,TRBV5-1,TRBJ1-2,CASGLTGGRGYTF
14,TRBV28,NA,CASRLWYPAETQYF
14,TRBV29-1,TRBJ2-7,CSALLRVQSYEQYF
15,TRBV6-1,TRBJ1-6,CASSEAERGHSPLHF
14,TRBV6-2/TRBV6-3,TRBJ2-7,CASSYSNEPHEQYF